This TCR beta chain was captured in a study of T cell responses to AZD1222 COVID-19 vaccine. This CDR3 spans 17 amino acids. Trimming at V came to 2 bases and at J to 8 bases, leaving 13 bases not matched to a gene. From germline, CDR1 is SGHDN and CDR2 FVKESK. Here immunoSEQ multiplex PCR was the method, and the copy in TCRdb shows in-frame clones only, minus some. The sample yields about 140,000 clones, about 86% seen once. This receptor was identified in an adult in good health. The rearrangement uses TRBV14 and TRBJ2-1; 9 nucleotides agree with TRBD2. This material consisted of peripheral blood, taken on day 0 of AZD1222 vaccination. CDR3 loop: CASSQSRAGGPLDEQFF. The CDR3 DNA sequence: TGTGCCAGCAGCCAATCCCGGGCGGGAGGGCCGCTCGATGAGCAGTTCTTC.